What follows are 4 T cell receptor beta chains derived from one specimen sequenced in a study of persistence of HIV-infected CD4 T cells. Antigens for these TCRs are unknown. Stimulation used around 9.1 ug/mL lysate from CMV-infected fibroblasts. CD40L-negative CD69-negative CD45RO-high memory CD4+ T cells were sorted as populations depleted of antigen-responding cells. The libraries were made with immunoSEQ version 4 in survey mode. Using immunoSEQ multiplex PCR, the repertoire was profiled, and TCRdb retains in-frame clones only, with some absent. In the table there are about 33,000 clones, roughly four fifths of which are singletons. The specimen was CD4+ T cells sorted from PBMCs after roughly 20-hour stimulation, collected from a patient who received antiretroviral therapy. These receptors all stem from an adult man with HIV who was CMV-seropositive.

This clone was observed a handful of times. The chain combines TRBV2 with TRBJ2-7; a weak D match, TRBD2 (6 bases). Germline V lookup: CDR1 SNHLY, CDR2 FYNNEI. The V end lost 5 bases, the J end lost 6 bases, and 17 bases lay between the germline ends. The CDR3 covers 14 residues. CDR3 loop: CASSPQRAGGEQYF. CDR3 nucleotide sequence: TGTGCCAGCAGTCCCCAGCGGGCGGGTGGCGAGCAGTACTTC.

This clone was counted a few times. The rearrangement uses TRBV7-6 and TRBJ1-2, with 7 bases lining up with TRBD1. Germline V gene sequence: CDR1 SGHVS, CDR2 FNYEAQ. V gave up 1 base and J gave up 4 bases; unmatched junction bases: 3. CDR3 length: 14 residues. The chain's CDR3 is CASSLGQGLYGYTF. Here the CDR3 DNA reads TGTGCCAGCAGCTTAGGACAGGGACTCTATGGCTACACCTTC.

The V gene is TRBV6-5, the J gene TRBJ1-1; the match to TRBD1 covers 8 bases. Trimming cost V 0 bases and J 1 base; bases outside gene matches: 1. CDR3 size: 15 residues. The germline CDR1 and CDR2 sequences are MNHEY and SVGAGI. CDR3 DNA: TGTGCCAGCAGTTACTCTGACAGGGGGAACACTGAAGCTTTCTTT. Its translation is CASSYSDRGNTEAFF.

The genes are TRBV12-3 or TRBV12-4 and TRBJ2-3; D not certain. The ends were cut back, 2 bases at V and 8 bases at J, with 11 bases in the middle. The CDR3 consists of 13 residues. CDR3 DNA: TGTGCCAGCAGTTTATCCGGTCGGCTTACGCAGTATTTT. Protein product: CASSLSGRLTQYF.